Below, 18 T cell receptor beta chains from the same sample are listed, as sequenced in a study of T cells in localized non-small cell lung cancer. Data came from immunoSEQ multiplex PCR; TCRdb stores just in-frame clones and leaves some out. The data contain tens of thousands of clones, about 80% of them singletons. The sample was PBMCs, taken before any cancer treatment. The origin of the receptors is a man between 40 and 70 years old with stage II lung adenocarcinoma.

The V gene is TRBV5-1, the J gene TRBJ2-3; a possible D gene is TRBD1 (6 bases). V was cut by 1 base and J by 0 bases, with 15 bases left in between. CDR1 and CDR2 (germline): SGHRS, YFSETQ. CDR3 size: 17 residues. CDR3 nucleotide sequence: TGCGCCAGCAGCTTGTGGGTACAGGGCTCTAGCACAGATACGCAGTATTTT. It specifies CASSLWVQGSSTDTQYF.

This clone has a single count. This chain links TRBV7-2 with TRBJ2-2, with 7 positions matching TRBD1. The CDR3 spans 15 residues. Germline V gives CDR1 SGHTA, CDR2 FQGNSA. The V segment lost 5 bases and the J segment 1 base; nucleotides outside the gene matches: 4. The CDR3 loop reads CASSNRGLNTGELFF. The CDR3 nucleotides are TGTGCCAGCAGCAACAGGGGCCTGAACACCGGGGAGCTGTTTTTT.

The gene calls are TRBV9 and TRBJ2-7; no clear D gene. The ends were cut back, 6 bases at V and 3 bases at J, with 19 bases in the middle. This CDR3 has 15 residues. Germline CDR1 SGDLS, CDR2 YYNGEE. This CDR3 reads CASTPSPERIYEQYF. The DNA of the CDR3 is TGTGCCAGCACCCCCTCCCCAGAGAGGATCTACGAGCAGTACTTC.

CDR3 sequence reads: CASSFAGVNTGELFF. The DNA of the CDR3 is TGTGCCAGCAGCTTTGCCGGGGTAAACACCGGGGAGCTGTTTTTT. This chain connects TRBV5-4 to TRBJ2-2, with D perhaps matching TRBD2 (5 bases). Trimming removed 2 bases at V and 2 bases at J, with 10 bases between. The CDR3 loop spans 15 amino acids. Germline lookup yields CDR1 SGHNT and CDR2 YYREEE (reference sequence).

This clone has only a few counts. The chain carries TRBV7-2 and TRBJ1-2; D not resolved. V lost 1 base, J lost 5 bases, and 8 bases lay in between. CDR1 is SGHTA and CDR2 is FQGNSA in the germline V gene. The CDR3 loop spans 13 amino acids. This chain's CDR3 is CASSLELSYGYTF. The DNA for the CDR3 is TGTGCCAGCAGCTTAGAGTTAAGTTATGGCTACACCTTC.

The chain uses TRBV7-7 and TRBJ2-1, with 10 bases that match TRBD2. This CDR3 has 15 amino acids. The V and J ends lost 5 bases and 8 bases, in that order; junction bases with no gene match: 9. Germline CDR1 reads SSHAT; CDR2 reads FNYEAQ (reference sequence). The CDR3 DNA reads as TGTGCCAGCAGCCCCCTAGCGGGAGCTTTGGATGAGCAGTTCTTC. Its protein product is CASSPLAGALDEQFF.

The chain recombines TRBV15 with TRBJ2-5, with D possibly matching TRBD1 (6 bases). Trimming cost V 5 bases and J 3 bases, with 13 bases left between them. The CDR3 extends over 14 amino acids. In germline, CDR1 is LNHNV, CDR2 YYDKDF (reference sequence). The CDR3 is CATSYGQKEETQYF. CDR3 sequence (DNA): TGTGCCACCAGCTACGGACAGAAAGAAGAGACCCAGTACTTC.

The rearrangement links TRBV11-2 to TRBJ2-3; D is unclear. The length of the CDR3 is 16 residues. V was clipped by 1 base and J by 4 bases, with 15 bases between them. CDR1 SGHAT and CDR2 FQNNGV come from the germline V gene. CDR3 coding DNA: TGTGCCAGCAGCTTAGGTGTAGGTCCTCTCGCAGATACGCAGTATTTT. It is translated as CASSLGVGPLADTQYF.

The chain is built from TRBV7-2 and TRBJ2-1; D may be TRBD1 or TRBD2 (5 bases each). Trimming removed 0 bases from V and 0 bases from J, with 9 bases in between. The CDR3 runs 16 residues. Germline V CDR1 and CDR2: SGHTA, FQGNSA. The CDR3 DNA sequence: TGTGCCAGCAGCTTAGCTTGGGGGAGCTCCTACAATGAGCAGTTCTTC. It translates to CASSLAWGSSYNEQFF.

The chain joins TRBV6-5 to TRBJ1-2; TRBD1 is a possible D gene (5 bases). The CDR3 spans 15 residues. Trimming pared 0 bases from V and 8 bases from J, leaving 16 bases between. The germline V gene encodes CDR1 MNHEY and CDR2 SVGAGI. CDR3 sequence: CASSYSGRVRHGYTF. The CDR3 bases are TGTGCCAGCAGTTACTCAGGCAGGGTCCGGCACGGCTACACCTTC.

The rearrangement uses TRBV7-2 and TRBJ2-2, with 12 nucleotides matching TRBD2. The CDR3 length is 16 residues. J was trimmed by 7 bases and V by 6 bases; bases with no gene match: 9. Germline V gives CDR1 SGHTA, CDR2 FQGNSA. The CDR3 spells CASRLTGTSGRGELFF. The CDR3 nucleotides read TGTGCCAGCAGACTTACCGGGACTAGCGGGCGCGGGGAGCTGTTTTTT.

The rearrangement uses TRBV19 and TRBJ1-4; no reliable D call. Trimming took 2 bases from V and 8 from J, leaving 12 bases between them. Germline V gene sequence: CDR1 LNHDA, CDR2 SQIVND (reference sequence). The CDR3 length is 14 residues. CDR3 sequence reads: CASSIKAGSEKLFF. In nucleotides, the CDR3 is TGTGCCAGTAGTATAAAGGCAGGCTCCGAAAAACTGTTTTTT.

This chain links TRBV9 with TRBJ2-7; D might be TRBD1 (6 bases). The CDR3 loop spans 14 amino acids. CDR1 SGDLS and CDR2 YYNGEE come from the germline V gene. Trimming pared 3 bases from V and 2 bases from J, leaving 12 bases between. The chain's CDR3 is CASSGGTKTYEQYF. CDR3 nucleotide sequence: TGTGCCAGCAGCGGGGGGACAAAAACCTACGAGCAGTACTTC.

V is TRBV11-3 and J is TRBJ1-1; no firm D call. The V gene lost 6 bases and the J gene lost 0 bases, with 5 bases spanning the gap. This CDR3 region has 12 residues. The germline V gene encodes CDR1 SGHNT and CDR2 YENEEA. Written as DNA, the CDR3 is TGTGCCAGCAGATCTTTGAACACTGAAGCTTTCTTT. It translates to CASRSLNTEAFF.

The chain combines TRBV5-1 with TRBJ2-3; 8 bases map to TRBD1. The CDR3 contains 15 residues. V lost 5 bases, J lost 0 bases, and 5 bases stayed unmatched. Germline-derived CDR1 and CDR2 are SGHRS and YFSETQ. CDR3 region: CASSQGATSTDTQYF. The DNA of the CDR3 is TGCGCCAGCAGTCAGGGGGCGACTAGCACAGATACGCAGTATTTT.

The rearrangement uses TRBV18 and TRBJ2-3; 16 positions match TRBD2. V was pared by 3 bases and J by 3 bases, with 9 bases of the junction left unmatched. The CDR3 covers 19 residues. Germline CDR1 KGHSH, CDR2 LQKENI. Written as DNA, the CDR3 is TGTGCCAGCTCACCGGGACTAGCGGGAGGGCCCGTTTTTACAGATACGCAGTATTTT. Translating it yields CASSPGLAGGPVFTDTQYF.

This sequence joins TRBV6-6 and TRBJ1-5; a weak D match, TRBD1 (5 bases). Germline CDR1 MNHNY, CDR2 SVGAGI (reference sequence). The CDR3 length is 14 residues. Between the trimmed V and J ends, which lost 6 bases and 7 bases, there was a span of 16 bases. The CDR3 nucleotides are TGTGCCAGCAGGGAGACAGCTAATGGCCAGCCCCAGCATTTT. This gives the protein CASRETANGQPQHF.

The chain recombines TRBV6-6 with TRBJ1-2; no clear D gene. With 2 bases removed from V and 4 bases from J, the gap between germline ends came to 11 bases. The CDR3 spans 14 residues. Germline V lookup: CDR1 MNHNY, CDR2 SVGAGI (reference sequence). The CDR3 loop reads CASSYVPSPYGYTF. As DNA, the CDR3 is TGTGCCAGCAGTTACGTCCCGTCTCCCTATGGCTACACCTTC.